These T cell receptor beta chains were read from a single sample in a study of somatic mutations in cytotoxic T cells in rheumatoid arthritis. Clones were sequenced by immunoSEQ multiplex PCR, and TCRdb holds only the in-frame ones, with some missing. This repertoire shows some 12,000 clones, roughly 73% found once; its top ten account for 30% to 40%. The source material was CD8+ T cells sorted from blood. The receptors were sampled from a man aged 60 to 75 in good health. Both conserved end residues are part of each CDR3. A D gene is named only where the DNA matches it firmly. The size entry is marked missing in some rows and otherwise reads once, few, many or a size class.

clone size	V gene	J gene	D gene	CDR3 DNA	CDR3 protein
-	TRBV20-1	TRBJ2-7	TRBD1	TGCAGTGCTACAACAGGGGTCGAGCAGTACTTC	CSATTGVEQYF
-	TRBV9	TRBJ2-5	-	TGTGCCAGCAGCCCCTCCGACAGGGAGGTAGAGACCCAGTACTTC	CASSPSDREVETQYF
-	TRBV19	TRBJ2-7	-	TGTGCCAGTAGTATTAATCCGGCACGCCCTAGCGAGCAGTACTTC	CASSINPARPSEQYF
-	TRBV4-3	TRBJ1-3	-	TGCGCCAGCAGCCAAGATTTAGGGGGGCAGGCTGGAAACACCATATATTTT	CASSQDLGGQAGNTIYF
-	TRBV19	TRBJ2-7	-	TGTGCCAGTAGTATTACGGCAGCGGACCTCTACGAGCAGTACTTC	CASSITAADLYEQYF
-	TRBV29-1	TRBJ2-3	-	TGCAGCGTTGATTATAGGGGTGCTAGCACAGATACGCAGTATTTT	CSVDYRGASTDTQYF
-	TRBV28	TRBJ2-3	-	TGTGCCAGCAGCCCCGGGTCAGAACTAGATACGCAGTATTTT	CASSPGSELDTQYF
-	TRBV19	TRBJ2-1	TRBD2	TGTGCCAGTAGTAACCCGGGGGGACCCAATGAGCAGTTCTTC	CASSNPGGPNEQFF
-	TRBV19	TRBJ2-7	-	TGTGCCAGTAGTATAAGGACAGACTACGAGCAGTACTTC	CASSIRTDYEQYF
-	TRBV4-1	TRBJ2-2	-	TGCGCCAGCAGCGGGGACTCCGGGCAGCTGTTTTTT	CASSGDSGQLFF
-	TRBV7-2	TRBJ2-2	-	TGTGCCAGCAGCCCCCTAGAGGGCGTCGGGGAGCTGTTTTTT	CASSPLEGVGELFF
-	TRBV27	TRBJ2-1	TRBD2	TGTGCCAGCAGCCCTATAGCGGGACACTCCTACAATGAGCAGTTCTTC	CASSPIAGHSYNEQFF
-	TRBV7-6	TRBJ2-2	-	TGTGCCAGCAGCCCGGGACACCTTAACACCGGGGAGCTGTTTTTT	CASSPGHLNTGELFF
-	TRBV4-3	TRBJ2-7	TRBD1	TGCGCCAGCAGCCAAGACCGGGACAGGGGATTAAGCTCCTACGAGCAGTACTTC	CASSQDRDRGLSSYEQYF
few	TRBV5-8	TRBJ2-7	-	TGTGCCAGCAGCTTGGTACCGGGGGCCTACGAGCAGTACTTC	CASSLVPGAYEQYF
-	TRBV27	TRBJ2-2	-	TGTGCCAGCAGTTCGACAAGCACCGGGGAGCTGTTTTTT	CASSSTSTGELFF
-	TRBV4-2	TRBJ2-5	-	TGTGCCAGCAGCAAAACGTACCAAGAGACCCAGTACTTC	CASSKTYQETQYF
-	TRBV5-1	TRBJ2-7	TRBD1	TGCGCCAGCAGGGGACAGGGAACGAACGAGCAGTACTTC	CASRGQGTNEQYF
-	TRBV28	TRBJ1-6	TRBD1	TGTGCCAGCAGAAGGGCAGGGGGCGAGGGGAATTCACCCCTCCACTTT	CASRRAGGEGNSPLHF
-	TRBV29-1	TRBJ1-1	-	TGCAGCGTTGAAATATGGGGTGAAGCTTTCTTT	CSVEIWGEAFF
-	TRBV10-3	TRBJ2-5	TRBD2	TGTGCCATCAGGCCCGGGACTAGCGGGATTGGCCAAGAGACCCAGTACTTC	CAIRPGTSGIGQETQYF
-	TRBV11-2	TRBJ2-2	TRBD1	TGTGCCAGCAGCGAATTTCCGGGACAGGGTGTTTCCGGGGAGCTGTTTTTT	CASSEFPGQGVSGELFF
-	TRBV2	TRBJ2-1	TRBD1	TGTGCCAGCATCCGGGACAGAGCCTACAATGAGCAGTTCTTC	CASIRDRAYNEQFF
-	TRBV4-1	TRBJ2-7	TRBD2	TGCGCCAGCAGCCAGATAGCGGGAGGGCTTTCGGATGAGCAGTACTTC	CASSQIAGGLSDEQYF
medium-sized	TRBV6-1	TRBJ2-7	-	TGTGCCAGCAGTGAAGTTGGAGGAATGAGCTCCTACGAGCAGTACTTC	CASSEVGGMSSYEQYF
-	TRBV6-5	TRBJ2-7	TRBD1	TGTGCCAGCAGCCCGACAGGGAACTACGAGCAGTACTTC	CASSPTGNYEQYF
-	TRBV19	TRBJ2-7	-	TGTGCCAGTAGTCTTTCTTACTGGGACGCAAACAACTACGAGCAGTACTTC	CASSLSYWDANNYEQYF
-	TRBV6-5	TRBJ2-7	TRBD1	TGTGCCAGCAGGGAACGGGACAGGGCCTACGAGCAGTACTTC	CASRERDRAYEQYF
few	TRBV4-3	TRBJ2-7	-	TGCGCCAGCAGCCAAGACTCCCGAGGGGAGCAGTACTTC	CASSQDSRGEQYF
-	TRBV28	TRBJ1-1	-	TGTGCCAGCAGCCAAGACATGGGAACTGAAGCTTTCTTT	CASSQDMGTEAFF
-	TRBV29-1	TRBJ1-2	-	TGCAGCGTTGAAGTCCCCGAGACGTTTTATGGCTACACCTTC	CSVEVPETFYGYTF
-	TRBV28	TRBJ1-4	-	TGTGCCAGCAGTTTGCGCATTGCAACTAATGAAAAACTGTTTTTT	CASSLRIATNEKLFF
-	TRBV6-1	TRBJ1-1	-	TGTGCCAGCAGTGAAGTTGTGGAGAACACTGAAGCTTTCTTT	CASSEVVENTEAFF
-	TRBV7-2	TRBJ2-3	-	TGTGCCAGCAGCCCACTTGGTGGAATGTCATATCTACCAGATACGCAGTATTTT	CASSPLGGMSYLPDTQYF
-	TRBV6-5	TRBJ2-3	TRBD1	TGTGCCAGCCAGCCGGGACAGGGAACTCATGGTACGCAGTATTTT	CASQPGQGTHGTQYF
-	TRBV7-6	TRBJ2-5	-	TGTGCCAGCAGGAGGGGGGGAGAAGAGACCCAGTACTTC	CASRRGGEETQYF
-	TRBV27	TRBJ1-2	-	TGTGCCAGCAGTTTAACCAGGTACTATGGCTACACCTTC	CASSLTRYYGYTF
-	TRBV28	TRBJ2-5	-	TGTGCCAGCAGTTTAAGGGGGGCGGAGGGGCGAGAGACCCAGTACTTC	CASSLRGAEGRETQYF
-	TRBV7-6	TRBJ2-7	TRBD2	TGTGCCAGCAGCCCCCGTGGAGCGGGGGGTGCCGACGAGCAGTACTTC	CASSPRGAGGADEQYF
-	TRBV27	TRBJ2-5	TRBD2	TGTGCCAGCAGTTTCCTAGCGGGGGGGCCAGAAGAGACCCAGTACTTC	CASSFLAGGPEETQYF
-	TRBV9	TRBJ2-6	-	TGTGCCAGCAGCGTAGACCTCTCTGGGGCCAACGTCCTGACTTTC	CASSVDLSGANVLTF
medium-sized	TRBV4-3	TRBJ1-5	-	TGCGCCAGCAGCCAAGAAAATCATAGCAATCAGCCCCAGCATTTT	CASSQENHSNQPQHF
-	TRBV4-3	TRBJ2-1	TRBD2	TGCGCCAGCAGCCAAGAAGCGACTAGCGGATACAATGAGCAGTTCTTC	CASSQEATSGYNEQFF
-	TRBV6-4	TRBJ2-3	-	TGTGCCAGCAGTGATACATCGTCAGATACGCAGTATTTT	CASSDTSSDTQYF
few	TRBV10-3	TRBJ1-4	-	TGTGCCATCAGTGATGAAGGACAAGATAATGAAAAACTGTTTTTT	CAISDEGQDNEKLFF
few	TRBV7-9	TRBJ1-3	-	TGTGCCAGCAGCTCGGCATTCTCTGGGGTTGGAAACACCATATATTTT	CASSSAFSGVGNTIYF
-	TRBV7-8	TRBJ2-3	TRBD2	TGTGCCAGCAGCTTAGGACTAGCGTTGGATACGCAGTATTTT	CASSLGLALDTQYF
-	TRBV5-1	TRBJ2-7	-	TGCGCCAGCAGCCAGGGGTTGACCTACGAGCAGTACTTC	CASSQGLTYEQYF
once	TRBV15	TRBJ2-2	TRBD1	TGTGCCACCAGCAACGACAGGGGCGGCGGGGAGCTGTTTTTT	CATSNDRGGGELFF
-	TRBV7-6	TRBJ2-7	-	TGTGCCAGCAGCCCACTCGAGAGAGGCGAGCAGTACTTC	CASSPLERGEQYF
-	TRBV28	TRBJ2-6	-	TGTGCCAGCAGTCCGGTAGCGGATGGGGCCAACGTCCTGACTTTC	CASSPVADGANVLTF
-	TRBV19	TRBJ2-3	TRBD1	TGTGCCAGTAGTACCACCGGGACAGATTTCTCGGGCACAGATACGCAGTATTTT	CASSTTGTDFSGTDTQYF
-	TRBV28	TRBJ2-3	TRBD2	TGTGCCAGCAGTTTAAGCGGGGGGGCTAGAGATACGCAGTATTTT	CASSLSGGARDTQYF
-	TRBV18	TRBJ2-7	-	TGTGCCAGCTCAGAAACCGGGAACCCCGGGGGTGAGCAGTACTTC	CASSETGNPGGEQYF
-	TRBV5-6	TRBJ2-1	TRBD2	TGTGCCAGCAGCTTGGGCCCGGGACTAGCTTCCTACAATGAGCAGTTCTTC	CASSLGPGLASYNEQFF
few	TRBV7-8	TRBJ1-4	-	TGTGCCAGCAGCAAGACAGGACTTAATGAAAAACTGTTTTTT	CASSKTGLNEKLFF
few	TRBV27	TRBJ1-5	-	TGTGCCAGCAGTTTATCGGCCGGCATTCAGCCCCAGCATTTT	CASSLSAGIQPQHF
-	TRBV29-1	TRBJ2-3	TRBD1	TGCAGCGTATTGGGACAGGGTGGCCTCACGGATACGCAGTATTTT	CSVLGQGGLTDTQYF
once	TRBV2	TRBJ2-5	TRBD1	TGTGCCAGCAGTGAACGCATACAGGGGGCCGGAGAGACCCAGTACTTC	CASSERIQGAGETQYF
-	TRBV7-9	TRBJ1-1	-	TGTGCCAGCAGCTTCGGGAACACTGAAGCTTTCTTT	CASSFGNTEAFF